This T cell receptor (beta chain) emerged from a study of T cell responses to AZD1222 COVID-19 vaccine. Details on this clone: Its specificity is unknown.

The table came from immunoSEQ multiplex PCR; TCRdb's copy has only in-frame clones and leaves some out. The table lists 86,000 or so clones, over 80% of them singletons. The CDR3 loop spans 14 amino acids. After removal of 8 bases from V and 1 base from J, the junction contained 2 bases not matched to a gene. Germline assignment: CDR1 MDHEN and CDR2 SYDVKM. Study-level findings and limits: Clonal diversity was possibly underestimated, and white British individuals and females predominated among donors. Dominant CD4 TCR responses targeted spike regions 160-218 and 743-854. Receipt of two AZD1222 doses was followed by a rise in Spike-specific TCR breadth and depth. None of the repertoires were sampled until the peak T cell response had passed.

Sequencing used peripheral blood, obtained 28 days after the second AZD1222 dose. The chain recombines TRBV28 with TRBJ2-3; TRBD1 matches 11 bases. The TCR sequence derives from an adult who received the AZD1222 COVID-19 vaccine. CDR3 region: CASSGQGGTDTQYF. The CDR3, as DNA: TGTGCCAGCTCGGGACAGGGGGGCACAGATACGCAGTATTTT. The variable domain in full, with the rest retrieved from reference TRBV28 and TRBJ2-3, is DVKVTQSSRYLVKRTGEKVFLECVQDMDHENMFWYRQDPGLGLRLIYFSYDVKMKEKGDIPEGYSVSREKKERFSLILESASTNQTSMYLCASSGQGGTDTQYFGPGTRLTVL.